These T cell receptor beta chains were read from a single sample in a study of CD8 T cells in ankylosing spondylitis. TCRdb redid the calling of the 5' RACE reads with MiXCR, one entry per CDR3 protein. The sample shows about 240,000 distinct CDR3 sequences, about 9.1% of them seen only once. Sequencing input: blood, either unsorted or a sorted T cell fraction (not recorded which). Every receptor here comes from a male donor with ankylosing spondylitis or in good health (not recorded which). Each CDR3 is given with its conserved first and last residue. Fields, in order: V gene, J gene, clone size, D gene, CDR3 protein, CDR3 DNA. The D gene is left open where the match is weak. Only part of the rows carry a size: once, few, many, or a class if the clone is expanded.

V gene: TRBV20-1
J gene: TRBJ1-2
clone size: many
D gene: TRBD1
CDR3 protein: CSARGQGGHGYTF
CDR3 DNA: TGCAGTGCTAGAGGCCAGGGGGGTCATGGCTACACCTTC

V gene: TRBV5-1
J gene: TRBJ2-5
clone size: many
D gene: NA
CDR3 protein: CASSLVVSGPGETQYF
CDR3 DNA: TGCGCCAGCAGCTTGGTTGTCTCCGGACCTGGAGAGACCCAGTACTTC

V gene: TRBV5-1
J gene: TRBJ2-5
clone size: many
D gene: TRBD2
CDR3 protein: CASSLTSGQETQYF
CDR3 DNA: TGTGCCAGCAGCCTGACTAGCGGACAAGAGACCCAGTACTTC

V gene: TRBV27
J gene: TRBJ2-6
clone size: many
D gene: TRBD2
CDR3 protein: CASSQFVGGDNPSGANVLTF
CDR3 DNA: TGTGCCAGCAGTCAGTTTGTTGGGGGGGATAATCCGTCTGGGGCCAACGTCCTGACTTTC

V gene: TRBV6-2/TRBV6-3
J gene: TRBJ1-1
clone size: many
D gene: NA
CDR3 protein: CASSSMSRGGEAFF
CDR3 DNA: TGTGCCAGCAGCTCAATGAGCCGAGGGGGTGAAGCTTTCTTT

V gene: TRBV7-9
J gene: TRBJ2-7
clone size: few
D gene: NA
CDR3 protein: CASSADTYEQYF
CDR3 DNA: TGTGCCAGCAGCGCGGACACCTACGAGCAGTACTTC

V gene: TRBV7-3
J gene: TRBJ2-3
clone size: many
D gene: NA
CDR3 protein: CASSLAGTRTDTQYF
CDR3 DNA: TGTGCCAGCAGCTTGGCCGGGACTCGCACAGATACGCAGTATTTT

V gene: TRBV20-1
J gene: TRBJ2-7
clone size: few
D gene: NA
CDR3 protein: CSASKGFEQYF
CDR3 DNA: TGCAGTGCTAGTAAGGGTTTCGAGCAGTACTTC

V gene: TRBV10-3
J gene: TRBJ1-2
clone size: NA
D gene: TRBD1
CDR3 protein: CAISGQGLANYGYTF
CDR3 DNA: TGTGCCATCAGTGGACAGGGATTAGCTAACTATGGCTACACCTTC

V gene: TRBV20-1
J gene: TRBJ1-1
clone size: many
D gene: NA
CDR3 protein: CSARGSWLNTEAFF
CDR3 DNA: TGCAGTGCTAGAGGGTCGTGGTTGAACACTGAAGCTTTCTTT

V gene: TRBV15
J gene: TRBJ1-5
clone size: many
D gene: NA
CDR3 protein: CATGWDNQPQHF
CDR3 DNA: TGTGCCACCGGTTGGGATAATCAGCCCCAGCATTTT

V gene: TRBV5-5
J gene: TRBJ2-3
clone size: few
D gene: NA
CDR3 protein: CASSLGLRADTQYF
CDR3 DNA: TGTGCCAGCAGCCTGGGCCTGAGGGCAGATACGCAGTATTTT

V gene: TRBV29-1
J gene: TRBJ2-7
clone size: many
D gene: TRBD2
CDR3 protein: CSVEDRTSGTYEQYF
CDR3 DNA: TGCAGCGTTGAAGATCGGACTAGCGGGACCTACGAGCAGTACTTC

V gene: TRBV20-1
J gene: TRBJ2-7
clone size: many
D gene: TRBD2
CDR3 protein: CSARLASSYEQYF
CDR3 DNA: TGCAGTGCGCGACTAGCCAGCTCCTACGAGCAGTACTTC

V gene: TRBV12-3/TRBV12-4
J gene: TRBJ2-3
clone size: many
D gene: TRBD2
CDR3 protein: CASSRSGRMTDTQYF
CDR3 DNA: TGTGCCAGCAGTCGTAGCGGGAGGATGACAGATACGCAGTATTTT

V gene: TRBV12-3/TRBV12-4
J gene: TRBJ1-2
clone size: NA
D gene: TRBD1
CDR3 protein: CASSYHRGSYGYTF
CDR3 DNA: TGTGCCAGCAGTTACCACAGGGGGTCCTATGGCTACACCTTC

V gene: TRBV29-1
J gene: TRBJ2-1
clone size: many
D gene: NA
CDR3 protein: CSVEEAGVYNEQFF
CDR3 DNA: TGCAGCGTTGAAGAAGCGGGTGTATACAATGAGCAGTTCTTC

V gene: TRBV20-1
J gene: TRBJ2-1
clone size: many
D gene: TRBD2
CDR3 protein: CSARVGLAGRVSYNEQFF
CDR3 DNA: TGCAGTGCTAGAGTGGGACTAGCGGGCCGAGTCTCCTACAATGAGCAGTTCTTC

V gene: TRBV5-1
J gene: TRBJ2-3
clone size: many
D gene: TRBD1
CDR3 protein: CASSSTGVTDTQYF
CDR3 DNA: TGCGCCAGCAGCTCGACAGGGGTGACAGATACGCAGTATTTT

V gene: TRBV15
J gene: TRBJ2-3
clone size: many
D gene: NA
CDR3 protein: CATSRDGSDTDTQYF
CDR3 DNA: TGTGCCACCAGCAGAGATGGCAGCGACACAGATACGCAGTATTTT

V gene: TRBV6-2/TRBV6-3
J gene: TRBJ2-5
clone size: NA
D gene: TRBD1
CDR3 protein: CASRPQGARETQYF
CDR3 DNA: TGTGCCAGCAGACCTCAGGGGGCCCGAGAGACCCAGTACTTC

V gene: TRBV20-1
J gene: TRBJ2-1
clone size: many
D gene: NA
CDR3 protein: CSARDRAHIYNEQFF
CDR3 DNA: TGCAGTGCTAGAGATCGCGCCCATATCTACAATGAGCAGTTCTTC

V gene: TRBV9
J gene: TRBJ1-3
clone size: NA
D gene: NA
CDR3 protein: CASSFDLGSASGNTIYF
CDR3 DNA: TGTGCCAGCAGCTTCGACCTTGGGAGCGCCTCTGGAAACACCATATATTTT

V gene: TRBV7-9
J gene: TRBJ2-1
clone size: many
D gene: NA
CDR3 protein: CASSLAGGPLNEQFF
CDR3 DNA: TGTGCCAGCAGCTTAGCGGGGGGGCCCCTCAATGAGCAGTTCTTC

V gene: TRBV25-1
J gene: TRBJ2-7
clone size: many
D gene: NA
CDR3 protein: CASSEGDVQYF
CDR3 DNA: TGTGCCAGCAGTGAAGGTGACGTGCAGTACTTC

V gene: TRBV6-2/TRBV6-3
J gene: TRBJ2-1
clone size: many
D gene: TRBD1
CDR3 protein: CASSYEGQGEFF
CDR3 DNA: TGTGCCAGCAGTTACGAGGGGCAGGGGGAGTTCTTC

V gene: TRBV7-2
J gene: TRBJ2-5
clone size: many
D gene: NA
CDR3 protein: CASSLGVGMVETQYF
CDR3 DNA: TGTGCCAGCAGCTTAGGTGTAGGGATGGTGGAGACCCAGTACTTC

V gene: TRBV4-1
J gene: TRBJ2-1
clone size: NA
D gene: TRBD2
CDR3 protein: CASSQATSGRVNEQFF
CDR3 DNA: TGCGCCAGCAGCCAAGCGACTAGCGGGAGGGTCAATGAGCAGTTCTTC

V gene: TRBV18
J gene: TRBJ2-7
clone size: many
D gene: NA
CDR3 protein: CASSPSSYEQYF
CDR3 DNA: TGTGCCAGCAGCCCCAGCTCCTACGAGCAGTACTTC

V gene: TRBV5-1
J gene: TRBJ2-2
clone size: many
D gene: TRBD2
CDR3 protein: CASSPGLEGFGELFF
CDR3 DNA: TGCGCCAGCAGCCCGGGACTAGAAGGTTTCGGGGAGCTGTTTTTT

V gene: TRBV7-9
J gene: TRBJ1-1
clone size: NA
D gene: NA
CDR3 protein: CASSLAEGIGTEAFF
CDR3 DNA: TGTGCCAGCAGCTTAGCGGAGGGGATCGGGACTGAAGCTTTCTTT

V gene: TRBV5-1
J gene: TRBJ2-7
clone size: many
D gene: NA
CDR3 protein: CASSLVLPDTSYEQYF
CDR3 DNA: TGCGCCAGCAGCTTGGTATTACCGGACACCTCCTACGAGCAGTACTTC

V gene: TRBV7-6
J gene: TRBJ2-1
clone size: NA
D gene: NA
CDR3 protein: CASSSIYRTDNEQFF
CDR3 DNA: TGTGCCAGCAGCTCCATCTATCGGACAGACAATGAGCAGTTCTTC

V gene: TRBV29-1
J gene: TRBJ2-5
clone size: many
D gene: TRBD1
CDR3 protein: CSVLGQGGETQYF
CDR3 DNA: TGCAGCGTTTTGGGACAGGGGGGAGAGACCCAGTACTTC

V gene: TRBV6-1
J gene: TRBJ2-5
clone size: few
D gene: TRBD2
CDR3 protein: CASSPGLAGHLSETQYF
CDR3 DNA: TGTGCCAGCAGTCCGGGACTAGCGGGCCACCTGTCAGAGACCCAGTACTTC

V gene: TRBV5-1
J gene: TRBJ1-4
clone size: many
D gene: NA
CDR3 protein: CASSSHSSEGEKLFF
CDR3 DNA: TGCGCCAGCAGCTCCCACTCCTCGGAAGGGGAAAAACTGTTTTTT

V gene: TRBV4-3
J gene: TRBJ2-7
clone size: NA
D gene: NA
CDR3 protein: CASSTEGYSYEQYF
CDR3 DNA: TGCGCCAGCAGCACCGAGGGTTACTCCTACGAGCAGTACTTC

V gene: TRBV7-2
J gene: TRBJ2-1
clone size: NA
D gene: NA
CDR3 protein: CASSSRTPYNEQFF
CDR3 DNA: TGTGCCAGCAGTTCCCGGACCCCCTACAATGAGCAGTTCTTC

V gene: TRBV7-9
J gene: TRBJ2-2
clone size: NA
D gene: NA
CDR3 protein: CASSLAYRAGELFF
CDR3 DNA: TGTGCCAGCAGCTTAGCCTACAGGGCTGGGGAGCTGTTTTTT

V gene: TRBV14
J gene: TRBJ2-7
clone size: many
D gene: TRBD2
CDR3 protein: CASSLTSGRAYEQYF
CDR3 DNA: TGTGCCAGCAGCCTTACGAGCGGGAGAGCCTACGAGCAGTACTTC

V gene: TRBV20-1
J gene: TRBJ2-5
clone size: few
D gene: NA
CDR3 protein: CSARVPGSNQETQYF
CDR3 DNA: TGCAGTGCTAGAGTCCCGGGATCCAACCAAGAGACCCAGTACTTC

V gene: TRBV20-1
J gene: TRBJ2-1
clone size: many
D gene: TRBD2
CDR3 protein: CSARRPGLGTYNEQFF
CDR3 DNA: TGCAGTGCTAGGCGTCCGGGACTAGGAACCTACAATGAGCAGTTCTTC

V gene: TRBV7-2
J gene: TRBJ1-4
clone size: many
D gene: NA
CDR3 protein: CASSWKVGANEKLFF
CDR3 DNA: TGTGCCAGCAGCTGGAAGGTCGGGGCTAATGAAAAACTGTTTTTT

V gene: TRBV5-5
J gene: TRBJ1-5
clone size: NA
D gene: NA
CDR3 protein: CASSLVPTTGYQPQHF
CDR3 DNA: TGTGCCAGCAGCTTGGTCCCGACCACGGGGTATCAGCCCCAGCATTTT

V gene: TRBV5-4
J gene: TRBJ2-7
clone size: NA
D gene: NA
CDR3 protein: CASSLSVLCEQYF
CDR3 DNA: TGTGCCAGCAGCTTGTCGGTCCTCTGCGAGCAGTACTTC

V gene: TRBV7-8
J gene: TRBJ2-1
clone size: NA
D gene: TRBD2
CDR3 protein: CASSKGLANNEQFF
CDR3 DNA: TGTGCCAGCAGCAAAGGACTAGCTAACAATGAGCAGTTCTTC

V gene: TRBV6-2/TRBV6-3
J gene: TRBJ1-2
clone size: many
D gene: NA
CDR3 protein: CASSSFRDNYGYTF
CDR3 DNA: TGTGCCAGCAGTTCCTTCAGGGATAACTATGGCTACACCTTC

V gene: TRBV20-1
J gene: TRBJ1-2
clone size: many
D gene: TRBD1
CDR3 protein: CSAVPGTANYGYTF
CDR3 DNA: TGCAGTGCCGTTCCCGGGACAGCTAACTATGGCTACACCTTC

V gene: TRBV5-1
J gene: TRBJ1-1
clone size: many
D gene: TRBD1
CDR3 protein: CASSPWTGGMNTEAFF
CDR3 DNA: TGCGCCAGCAGCCCCTGGACAGGGGGGATGAACACTGAAGCTTTCTTT

V gene: TRBV12-3/TRBV12-4
J gene: TRBJ2-1
clone size: many
D gene: TRBD2
CDR3 protein: CASSSLSGSYNEQFF
CDR3 DNA: TGTGCCAGCAGTTCCCTTAGCGGGAGCTACAATGAGCAGTTCTTC

V gene: TRBV5-6
J gene: TRBJ2-1
clone size: many
D gene: NA
CDR3 protein: CASSLEPGATNEQFF
CDR3 DNA: TGTGCCAGCAGCTTGGAACCAGGGGCGACCAATGAGCAGTTCTTC

V gene: TRBV5-1
J gene: TRBJ2-1
clone size: many
D gene: NA
CDR3 protein: CASSLGRSTGYNEQFF
CDR3 DNA: TGCGCCAGCAGCTTGGGGCGCTCGACGGGGTACAATGAGCAGTTCTTC

V gene: TRBV20-1
J gene: TRBJ2-4
clone size: few
D gene: TRBD1
CDR3 protein: CSARKGQGRNIQYF
CDR3 DNA: TGCAGTGCTAGAAAAGGACAGGGAAGAAACATTCAGTACTTC

V gene: TRBV12-3/TRBV12-4
J gene: TRBJ2-5
clone size: many
D gene: NA
CDR3 protein: CASSLSRLGQYF
CDR3 DNA: TGTGCCAGCAGTCTCTCTAGGCTTGGCCAGTACTTC

V gene: TRBV5-1
J gene: TRBJ2-1
clone size: many
D gene: NA
CDR3 protein: CASSLGRGNEQFF
CDR3 DNA: TGCGCCAGCAGCTTGGGGAGGGGCAATGAGCAGTTCTTC